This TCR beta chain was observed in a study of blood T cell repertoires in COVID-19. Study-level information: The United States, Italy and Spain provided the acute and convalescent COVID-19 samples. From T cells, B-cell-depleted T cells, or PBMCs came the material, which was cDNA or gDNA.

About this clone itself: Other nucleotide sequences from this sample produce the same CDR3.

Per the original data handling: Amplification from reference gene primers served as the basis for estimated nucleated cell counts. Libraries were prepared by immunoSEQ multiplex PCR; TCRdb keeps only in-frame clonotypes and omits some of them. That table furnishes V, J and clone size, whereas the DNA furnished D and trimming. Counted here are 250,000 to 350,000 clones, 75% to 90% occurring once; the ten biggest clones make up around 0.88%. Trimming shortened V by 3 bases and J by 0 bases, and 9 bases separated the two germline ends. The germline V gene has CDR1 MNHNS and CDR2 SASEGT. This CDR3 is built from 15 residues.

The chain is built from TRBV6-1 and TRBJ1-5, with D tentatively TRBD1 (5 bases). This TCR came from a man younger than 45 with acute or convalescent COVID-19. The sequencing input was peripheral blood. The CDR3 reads CASSEGGYSNQPQHF. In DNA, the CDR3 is TGTGCCAGCAGTGAGGGGGGATATAGCAATCAGCCCCAGCATTTT.